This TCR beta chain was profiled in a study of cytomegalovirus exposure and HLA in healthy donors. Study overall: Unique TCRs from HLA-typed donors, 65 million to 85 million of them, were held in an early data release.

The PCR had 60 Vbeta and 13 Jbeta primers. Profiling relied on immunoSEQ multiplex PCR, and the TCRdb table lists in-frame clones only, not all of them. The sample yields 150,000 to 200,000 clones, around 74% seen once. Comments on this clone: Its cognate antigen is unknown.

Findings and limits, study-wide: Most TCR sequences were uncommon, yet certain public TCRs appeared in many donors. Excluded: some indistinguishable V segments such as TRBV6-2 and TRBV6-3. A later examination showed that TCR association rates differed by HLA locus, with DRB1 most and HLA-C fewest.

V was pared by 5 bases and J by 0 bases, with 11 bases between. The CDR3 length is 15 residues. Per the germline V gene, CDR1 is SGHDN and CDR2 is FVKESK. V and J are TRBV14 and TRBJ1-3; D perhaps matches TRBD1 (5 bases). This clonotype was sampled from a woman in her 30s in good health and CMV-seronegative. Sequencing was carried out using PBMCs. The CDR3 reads CASSGDRPSGNTIYF. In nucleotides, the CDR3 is TGTGCCAGCAGCGGTGACAGACCCTCTGGAAACACCATATATTTT.